These T cell receptor beta chains were read from a single sample in a study of blood T cells in healthy people across ages. TCRdb reprocessed the 5' RACE reads with MiXCR, giving one entry per CDR3 protein. The sample contains over 600,000 distinct CDR3 sequences, 40% to 45% of which appear only once. The sample taken for sequencing was blood. The receptors derive from a man older than 75 in good health. CDR3s include the opening cysteine and the closing phenylalanine or tryptophan. D genes are given only for firm matches. The size entry is marked missing in some rows and otherwise reads once, few, many or a size class.

D: TRBD1; J: TRBJ2-7; V: TRBV5-6; size: many; DNA: TGTGCCAGCAGCCCCACGGGACAGGGGATCCACGAGCAGTACTTC; CDR3: CASSPTGQGIHEQYF
D: -; J: TRBJ1-4; V: TRBV11-2; size: -; DNA: TGTGCCAGCAGCTTAGGGTCAGGGATAGGACTGTTTTTT; CDR3: CASSLGSGIGLFF
D: -; J: TRBJ1-2; V: TRBV7-2; size: -; DNA: TGTGCCACCACAGACAGCCGATCTAACTATGGCTACACCTTC; CDR3: CATTDSRSNYGYTF
D: -; J: TRBJ1-6; V: TRBV7-2; size: -; DNA: TGTGCCAGCAGCTTAGTACAGGGTCGATCACCCCTCCACTTT; CDR3: CASSLVQGRSPLHF
D: -; J: TRBJ2-7; V: TRBV6-6; size: -; DNA: TGTGCCAGCAGACCGGACGGTAGCTCCTACAATGAGCAGTACTTC; CDR3: CASRPDGSSYNEQYF
D: -; J: TRBJ1-1; V: TRBV20-1; size: -; DNA: TGCAGTGCTAGAGATCAAAACAAGGGGGGGGGGAACACTGAAGCTTTCTTT; CDR3: CSARDQNKGGGNTEAFF
D: TRBD1; J: TRBJ2-3; V: TRBV27; size: -; DNA: TGTGCCAGCAGTCCTTTTGGGGCCAGGGGGACAGATACGCAGTATTTT; CDR3: CASSPFGARGTDTQYF
D: TRBD2; J: TRBJ2-1; V: TRBV5-1; size: -; DNA: TGCGCCAGCAGCGAGACTAGCGGGGGGGCCTACGGACAGTTCTTC; CDR3: CASSETSGGAYGQFF
D: TRBD1; J: TRBJ2-2; V: TRBV10-1; size: -; DNA: TGCGCCAGCACCGGACAGGCCCCCGGGGAGCTGTTTTTT; CDR3: CASTGQAPGELFF
D: TRBD1; J: TRBJ2-3; V: TRBV20-1; size: few; DNA: TGCAGTGCCGACGACAGGGCCACAGATACGCAGTATTTT; CDR3: CSADDRATDTQYF
D: -; J: TRBJ2-4; V: TRBV20-1; size: -; DNA: TGCAGTGCTAGAGATGCGGTGCTAGCCAAAAACATTCAGTACTTC; CDR3: CSARDAVLAKNIQYF
D: -; J: TRBJ2-1; V: TRBV5-1; size: few; DNA: TGCGCCAGCAGCAGCCTAGCGACCCTAAATGAGCAGTTCTTC; CDR3: CASSSLATLNEQFF
D: -; J: TRBJ2-5; V: TRBV11-2; size: -; DNA: TGTGTCAGCAGCTTAGACGGTCGAAGCCAAGAGACCCAGTACTTC; CDR3: CVSSLDGRSQETQYF
D: -; J: TRBJ2-3; V: TRBV20-1; size: few; DNA: TGCAGTGCTCCCCCGGACGGGAACACAGATACGCAGTATTTT; CDR3: CSAPPDGNTDTQYF
D: TRBD2; J: TRBJ2-3; V: TRBV4-3; size: -; DNA: TGCGCCAGCAGCCAAGGTGGGGGTGGCGGGAGTAACACAGATACGCAGTATTTT; CDR3: CASSQGGGGGSNTDTQYF
D: -; J: TRBJ2-7; V: TRBV29-1; size: many; DNA: TGCAGCGCAAAGGACACTCAAGCCTACGAGCAGTACTTC; CDR3: CSAKDTQAYEQYF
D: TRBD1; J: TRBJ1-5; V: TRBV20-1; size: -; DNA: TGCAGTGCTAGCTGGCAGGGGGGCGGCAATCAGCCCCAGCATTTT; CDR3: CSASWQGGGNQPQHF
D: TRBD1; J: TRBJ2-5; V: TRBV6-2/TRBV6-3; size: many; DNA: TGTGCCAGCAGTTATCCCCACAGGGGTCTGGAGACCCAGTACTTC; CDR3: CASSYPHRGLETQYF
D: -; J: TRBJ1-6; V: TRBV7-2; size: -; DNA: TGTGCCAGCAGCTTATTTGGGACATCCAAAAGGTCACCCCTCCACTTT; CDR3: CASSLFGTSKRSPLHF
D: -; J: TRBJ2-7; V: TRBV27; size: -; DNA: TGTGCCAGCAGTGGGGCAGCGGTTCCTTACGAGCAGTACTTC; CDR3: CASSGAAVPYEQYF
D: -; J: TRBJ2-1; V: TRBV29-1; size: many; DNA: TGCAGCGTTGAGGGGCAGCCAAATACCTACAATGAGCAGTTCTTC; CDR3: CSVEGQPNTYNEQFF
D: -; J: TRBJ2-5; V: TRBV12-3/TRBV12-4; size: -; DNA: TGTGCCAGCAACAGGGACGGTAAAGAGACCCAGTACTTC; CDR3: CASNRDGKETQYF
D: -; J: TRBJ2-7; V: TRBV10-3; size: -; DNA: TGTGCCATCAGTGAGTCGACTGGCGGAGTGTACGAGCAGTACTTC; CDR3: CAISESTGGVYEQYF
D: -; J: TRBJ2-1; V: TRBV6-1; size: -; DNA: TGTGCCAGCAGTACCATCTTGGCGGGTACCTACCCGACCGAGAGCTCCTACAATGAGCAGTTCTTC; CDR3: CASSTILAGTYPTESSYNEQFF
D: TRBD2; J: TRBJ2-3; V: TRBV3-1; size: few; DNA: TGTGCCAGCAGCCGCTCCAGGACTAGCGGCACAGATACGCAGTATTTT; CDR3: CASSRSRTSGTDTQYF
D: -; J: TRBJ2-1; V: TRBV29-1; size: few; DNA: TGCAGCGTAGAGATAGCACCGGCCTACAATGAGCAGTTCTTC; CDR3: CSVEIAPAYNEQFF
D: -; J: TRBJ2-1; V: TRBV6-1; size: once; DNA: TGTGCCAGCAGTGCCGACCCGATTTTCAGCAATGAGCAGTTCTTC; CDR3: CASSADPIFSNEQFF
D: -; J: TRBJ1-2; V: TRBV29-1; size: few; DNA: TGCAGCTTTGGGCCGCAGGGGTATGGCTACACCTTC; CDR3: CSFGPQGYGYTF
D: -; J: TRBJ1-5; V: TRBV6-1; size: -; DNA: TGTGCCAGCATGGTGATTGGTAGTCAGCCCCAGCATTTT; CDR3: CASMVIGSQPQHF
D: -; J: TRBJ1-5; V: TRBV28; size: -; DNA: TGTGCCAGCAGTTTGTGGGGGTTGGGCAATCAGCCCCAGCATTTT; CDR3: CASSLWGLGNQPQHF
D: TRBD2; J: TRBJ2-7; V: TRBV18; size: once; DNA: TGTGCCAGCTCACCCCCGGCCCAGACTAGCGGGACCTACGAGCAGTACTTC; CDR3: CASSPPAQTSGTYEQYF
D: TRBD2; J: TRBJ2-4; V: TRBV6-5; size: -; DNA: TGTGACAGCCAGGCCCCCGGGAGGGCTAACATTCAGTACTTC; CDR3: CDSQAPGRANIQYF